This T cell receptor (beta chain) was sequenced during a study of blood T cell repertoires in COVID-19 (dated by TCRdb to about 2020). Regarding the complete study: Collaborator samples came from the United States, Italy and Spain and covered acute and convalescent phases of COVID-19. The material from the prospective study consisted of cDNA or gDNA derived from T cells, B-cell-depleted T cells, or PBMCs. Deeply sampled blood TCRbeta repertoires from subjects exposed to, actively infected with, or recovered from COVID-19 were included in the dataset. The repertoires were released in a freely available public database intended as a resource for research on the immune response to SARS-CoV-2. Samples came from the ongoing ImmuneRACE study (first 160 participants) plus 1,254 subjects from 6 global collaborators. The sample metadata nearly always contained a de-identified subject ID, COVID-19 status, age in years and sex. Where available, HLA class I and class II types were taken from metadata supplied by the sample provider and were not determined by assay-based typing.

V drops 5 bases and J drops 1 base, leaving 11 bases in between. From the germline V gene (reference sequence), CDR1 is LNHNV and CDR2 is YYDKDF. The CDR3 has 14 amino acids, counting the end cysteine and phenylalanine. Just CDR3 DNA is preserved here, 42 bases in frame from base 1. Points on this clone: Its antigen specificity is not known. Base qualities were left out, and no much larger clone turns up one base away.

TCRbeta CDR3 regions were amplified from genomic DNA by means of the immunoSEQ Assay, a bias-controlled multiplex PCR. The source study handled its data this way. Nucleated cell counts per sample were estimated from amplification of reference gene primers within the assay. Sequence reads were collapsed and filtered to measure the absolute abundance of every unique TCRbeta CDR3 rearrangement. For each sample, productive Simpson clonality was calculated by taking the square root of Simpson's diversity index across productive rearrangements. TCRdb carries this immuneACCESS record with in-frame sequences only. Its versions omit some clonotypes, under half of them owing to an unresolved V gene in the studies checked, with the rest unexplained. V and J calls and clone size are as listed in that table; D and trimming were resolved from the DNA. The sample table holds roughly 140,000 clones, of which roughly 80% were seen once. The top ten clones comprise under 10% of the sample.

Findings and caveats that apply to the study as a whole: How much clinical and demographic metadata was included differed by source and by participant, and the metadata was provided uncurated.

The collaborating institutions used their own protocols to collect whole blood in K2EDTA tubes. For TCRbeta analysis, collaborator samples were shipped as frozen whole blood, as isolated PBMCs, or as DNA extracted from either sample type. Sequenced material: peripheral blood. The chain is made from TRBV15 and TRBJ1-2; confidence is insufficient to name the D gene. This TCR came from a man aged 50 to 60 with active or convalescent COVID-19. This receptor has the CDR3 CATSPRTHNYGYTF. The nucleotides are TGTGCCACCAGCCCCCGGACTCATAACTATGGCTACACCTTC.